Each of the 15 T cell receptor beta chains below was sequenced from the same sample in a study of OX40 agonist ivuxolimab in advanced cancers. Sequenced by immunoSEQ multiplex PCR; TCRdb stores in-frame clones only, minus some. The repertoire has roughly 71,000 clones, 84% of them found once; the top ten carry about 0.72%. The specimen was CD4+ or CD8+ T cells sorted from blood, collected in a trial of the OX40 agonist ivuxolimab. The receptors originated from an adult with an advanced solid tumor such as melanoma, head and neck, liver or kidney cancer.

This chain uses TRBV6-1 with TRBJ2-7, with TRBD1 identical over 12 bases. Trimming at V came to 6 bases and at J to 7 bases, leaving 10 bases not matched to a gene. The CDR3 contains 15 residues. CDR1 and CDR2 from the germline V gene are MNHNS and SASEGT. This chain's CDR3 is CASRTGTGGADEQYF. For the CDR3, the DNA is TGTGCCAGCAGGACCGGGACAGGGGGCGCGGATGAGCAGTACTTC.

V and J are TRBV28 and TRBJ1-6, with a weak D call TRBD1 (6 bases). From germline, CDR1 is MDHEN and CDR2 SYDVKM. Trimming took off 6 bases at V and 14 bases at J, with 17 bases between the two ends. The CDR3 runs to 13 residues. Here the CDR3 reads CASRTPIRGSLHF. The DNA for the CDR3 is TGTGCCAGCAGGACACCAATCAGGGGATCCCTCCACTTT. Full variable domain (remainder filled in from reference TRBV28 and TRBJ1-6): DVKVTQSSRYLVKRTGEKVFLECVQDMDHENMFWYRQDPGLGLRLIYFSYDVKMKEKGDIPEGYSVSREKKERFSLILESASTNQTSMYLCASRTPIRGSLHFGNGTRLTVT.

The J gene is TRBJ1-2, the V gene TRBV19, with TRBD1 matching 8 bases. The length of the CDR3 is 15 residues. CDR1 is LNHDA and CDR2 is SQIVND in the germline V gene (reference sequence). The ends lost 3 bases at V and 4 bases at J; junction bases unmatched: 7. CDR3: CASSILDREGYGYTF. In DNA, the CDR3 is TGTGCCAGTAGTATCTTGGACAGGGAGGGCTATGGCTACACCTTC.

The chain has TRBV11-3 and TRBJ2-5; 13 positions match TRBD2. The CDR3 totals 20 residues. Trimming cost V 2 bases and J 2 bases; bases outside gene matches: 14. Germline V gene lookup returns CDR1 SGHNT and CDR2 YENEEA. The CDR3 loop reads CASSLLLRSAGLAGQETQYF. The CDR3 nucleotides are TGTGCCAGCAGCTTATTGCTAAGAAGCGCGGGACTAGCGGGACAAGAGACCCAGTACTTC.

CDR3 DNA sequence: TGTGCCAGCAGCCATGGGGATTCCAATCAGCCCCAGCATTTT. Amino acid sequence: CASSHGDSNQPQHF. This sequence joins TRBV7-2 and TRBJ1-5; D not certain. From germline, CDR1 is SGHTA and CDR2 FQGNSA. V shed 5 bases and J shed 3 bases, with 11 bases lying between them. This CDR3 has 14 amino acids.

The J gene is TRBJ2-1, the V gene TRBV5-1; the match to TRBD2 covers 14 bases. Germline values: CDR1 SGHRS, CDR2 YFSETQ. The CDR3 consists of 16 residues. V shed 0 bases and J 4 bases; nucleotides not matched to a gene: 0. For the CDR3, the DNA is TGCGCCAGCAGCTTGGGACTAGCGGGAGGGTACAATGAGCAGTTCTTC. It is translated as CASSLGLAGGYNEQFF.

The chain couples TRBV6-1 to TRBJ1-1; D uncertain. The V end was cut by 5 bases, the J end by 4 bases, with 11 bases between. Germline CDR1 MNHNS, CDR2 SASEGT. This CDR3 is built from 13 residues. CDR3 nucleotides: TGTGCCAGCAGTAACACAGCGAGCACTGAAGCTTTCTTT. Protein product: CASSNTASTEAFF.

The count of this clone is one. The chain joins TRBV7-2 to TRBJ2-2; the match to TRBD2 covers 11 bases. With V trimmed by 1 base and J by 3 bases, 4 bases remained unmatched. CDR1 SGHTA and CDR2 FQGNSA come from the germline V gene. CDR3 length equals 17 residues. CDR3 protein: CASSLVLLAGDTGELFF. For the CDR3, the DNA is TGTGCCAGCAGCTTAGTTTTACTAGCGGGAGACACCGGGGAGCTGTTTTTT.

This clone was detected a few times. In DNA, the CDR3 is TGTGCCAGTACGGGGGAACGGAATCAGCCCCAGCATTTT. As protein: CASTGERNQPQHF. The chain couples TRBV19 to TRBJ1-5, with D possibly TRBD1 on 5 matching bases. Germline V gene lookup returns CDR1 LNHDA and CDR2 SQIVND (reference sequence). V lost 7 bases and J 4 bases, leaving 11 bases between the germline ends. The CDR3 has 13 residues.

The J gene is TRBJ1-2, the V gene TRBV5-1, with a weak D call TRBD1 (5 bases). Per the germline V gene, CDR1 is SGHRS and CDR2 is YFSETQ. The ends were cut back, 0 bases at V and 2 bases at J, with 11 bases in the middle. CDR3 length: 15 residues. The CDR3 sequence is CASSLAAGQNYGYTF. The CDR3, as DNA: TGCGCCAGCAGCTTGGCTGCTGGACAAAACTATGGCTACACCTTC. The full variable domain, completed using reference TRBV5-1 and TRBJ1-2, is KAGVTQTPRYLIKTRGQQVTLSCSPISGHRSVSWYQQTPGQGLQFLFEYFSETQRNKGNFPGRFSGRQFSNSRSEMNVSTLELGDSALYLCASSLAAGQNYGYTFGSGTRLTVV.

The rearrangement links TRBV12-2 to TRBJ1-5; the DNA was not compared with TRBD1, the D call given in the table. TRBV12-2 is classified as a pseudogene. This CDR3 has 14 amino acids. CDR3 protein: CASRPPGQNQPQHF. For the CDR3, the DNA is TGTGCAAGTCGCCCTCCGGGACAGAATCAGCCCCAGCATTTT.

As DNA, the CDR3 is TGTGCCAGCAGTGAGTTGACAGTCTCTGGAAACACCATATATTTT. Protein: CASSELTVSGNTIYF. The V gene is TRBV2, the J gene TRBJ1-3, with D tentatively TRBD1 (5 bases). CDR1 and CDR2 (germline): SNHLY, FYNNEI. There are 15 residues in the CDR3. Between the trimmed V and J ends, which lost 3 bases and 0 bases, there was a span of 9 bases.

The gene calls are TRBV6-5 and TRBJ1-2, with D possibly matching TRBD1 (5 bases). The CDR3 spans 13 residues. From germline, CDR1 is MNHEY and CDR2 SVGAGI. The V and J ends lost 7 bases and 2 bases respectively, with 11 bases between them. CDR3 residues: CASTPDTNYGYTF. The DNA for the CDR3 is TGTGCCAGCACTCCGGACACGAACTATGGCTACACCTTC.

This chain links TRBV7-3 with TRBJ1-1; TRBD1 agrees at 8 bases. There are 16 residues in the CDR3. J lost 5 bases, V lost 1 base, and 9 bases had no gene match. Looked up from germline, CDR1 is SGHTA and CDR2 is FQGTGA. In DNA, the CDR3 is TGTGCCAGCAGCTTAAGGCCGGACAGGGACCGGACTGAAGCTTTCTTT. Its protein product is CASSLRPDRDRTEAFF.

This clone was found once. This chain uses TRBV11-2 with TRBJ2-2; possible D gene TRBD1, 5 bases. The CDR3 is 15 residues long. Per germline, CDR1 SGHAT and CDR2 FQNNGV. The V and J ends lost 10 bases and 3 bases respectively, with 18 bases between them. The CDR3 protein is CATPQGSRDTGELFF. The CDR3 DNA is TGTGCCACCCCCCAGGGTTCCCGGGACACCGGGGAGCTGTTTTTT.